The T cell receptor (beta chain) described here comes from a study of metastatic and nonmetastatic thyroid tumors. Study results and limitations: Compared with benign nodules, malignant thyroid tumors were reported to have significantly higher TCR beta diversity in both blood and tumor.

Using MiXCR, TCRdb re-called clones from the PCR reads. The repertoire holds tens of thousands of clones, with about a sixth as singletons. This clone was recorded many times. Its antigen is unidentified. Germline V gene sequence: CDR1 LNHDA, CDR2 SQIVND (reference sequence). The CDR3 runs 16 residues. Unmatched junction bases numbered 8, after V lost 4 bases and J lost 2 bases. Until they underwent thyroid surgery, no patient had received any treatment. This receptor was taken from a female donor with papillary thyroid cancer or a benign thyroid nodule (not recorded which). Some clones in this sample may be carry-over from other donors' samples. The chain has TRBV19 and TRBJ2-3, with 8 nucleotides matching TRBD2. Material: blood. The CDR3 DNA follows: TGTGCCAGTAGTACGCGACTAGCGAGAGACACAGATACGCAGTATTTT. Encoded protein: CASSTRLARDTDTQYF.